The 24 T cell receptor beta chains below were found in one sample sequenced in a study of cytotoxic CD8 clonotypes in ibrutinib-treated CLL. The protocol was immunoSEQ multiplex PCR, while the TCRdb copy is restricted to in-frame clones and leaves out a portion. The sample lists approximately 42,000 clones; about 72% were seen once. This sample comprised PBMCs, obtained after 12 months of ibrutinib treatment. The receptors derive from a human donor with chronic lymphocytic leukemia.

V usage is TRBV19 and J usage is TRBJ2-7; unclear D gene. CDR1 LNHDA and CDR2 SQIVND come from the germline V gene (reference sequence). The V gene lost 0 bases and the J gene lost 4 bases, with 7 bases spanning the gap. This CDR3 has 13 residues. CDR3 sequence (DNA): TGTGCCAGTAGTATAGAAGGGTCTTACGAGCAGTACTTC. Protein product: CASSIEGSYEQYF.

V is TRBV19 and J is TRBJ2-6; 9 bases align to TRBD1. V shed 5 bases, J shed 6 bases, and the junction held 5 bases outside the gene matches. The CDR3 spans 15 residues. Germline values: CDR1 LNHDA, CDR2 SQIVND (reference sequence). The CDR3 region is CASSLGTGQANVLTF. The CDR3 DNA reads as TGTGCCAGTAGTCTCGGGACAGGGCAGGCCAACGTCCTGACTTTC.

This clone was seen a handful of times. In DNA, the CDR3 is TGCAGCGTTTCTCGAGGGACTAGCGGGGGCACAGATACGCAGTATTTT. This codes for CSVSRGTSGGTDTQYF. The chain is built from TRBV29-1 and TRBJ2-3, with 13 bases lining up with TRBD2. V was pared by 5 bases and J by 1 base, with 6 bases of the junction left unmatched. This CDR3 has 16 amino acids. Germline CDR1 is SQVTM and CDR2 is ANQGSEA.

The chain recombines TRBV6-5 with TRBJ1-2; D call uncertain. The CDR3 sequence is 14 residues long. In germline, CDR1 is MNHEY, CDR2 SVGAGI. Trimming shortened V by 5 bases and J by 4 bases, and 14 bases separated the two germline ends. CDR3 sequence: CASSEGRNSYGYTF. In DNA form, the CDR3 reads TGTGCCAGCAGTGAGGGCAGGAACTCCTATGGCTACACCTTC.

The CDR3 DNA is TGTGCCAGCAGCCAAGATACCGGGGAGCTGTTTTTT. Translating gives CASSQDTGELFF. The J gene is TRBJ2-2, the V gene TRBV5-4; D unclear. The CDR3 totals 12 residues. CDR1 and CDR2 (germline): SGHNT, YYREEE (reference sequence). Trimming pared 4 bases from V and 5 bases from J, leaving 6 bases between. Variable domain in full (rest from reference TRBV5-4 and TRBJ2-2): ETGVTQSPTHLIKTRGQQVTLRCSSQSGHNTVSWYQQALGQGPQFIFQYYREEENGRGNFPPRFSGLQFPNYSSELNVNALELDDSALYLCASSQDTGELFFGEGSRLTVL.

The CDR3 nucleotides read TGCGCCAGCAGCCAAGATCCGGGACAGGTCGCCACAGATACGCAGTATTTT. The encoded protein is CASSQDPGQVATDTQYF. The chain uses TRBV4-1 and TRBJ2-3, with TRBD1 matching over 8 bases. V trimming: 0 bases; J trimming: 2 bases; junction bases outside the gene matches: 7. Germline V gives CDR1 MGHRA, CDR2 YSYEKL. The CDR3 loop spans 17 amino acids.

With respect to this clone: Mismatch with germline at one junction end may stem from a read error. In DNA form, the CDR3 reads TGTGCCAGCAGAAAGGGACTAGCGGAGACCCCTTCCGACTTC. Its translation: CASRKGLAETPSDF. The rearrangement uses TRBV7-8 and TRBJ2-5, with TRBD2 matching over 11 bases. The CDR3 extends over 14 amino acids. Germline CDR1 and CDR2: SGHVS and FQNEAQ.

The table lists this clone with a few counts. V and J are TRBV7-9 and TRBJ2-3; 14 nucleotides match TRBD2. Germline trimming cut 4 bases from V and 4 bases from J; bases unmatched to any gene: 4. The CDR3 spans 16 residues. Germline CDR1 is SEHNR and CDR2 is FQNEAQ (reference sequence). CDR3: CASSSGLAGVPDTQYF. The CDR3 DNA reads as TGTGCCAGCAGCTCGGGACTAGCGGGAGTCCCAGATACGCAGTATTTT.

The gene calls are TRBV27 and TRBJ2-2; maybe TRBD1 (5 bases). This CDR3 has 13 residues. V lost 7 bases to trimming and J lost 4 bases, with 10 bases between them. Germline assignment: CDR1 MNHEY and CDR2 SMNVEV (reference sequence). The CDR3: CASNRQSTGELFF. DNA of the CDR3: TGTGCCAGCAATCGACAGAGCACCGGGGAGCTGTTTTTT.

This chain uses TRBV18 with TRBJ1-1; D is unclear. Germline values: CDR1 KGHSH, CDR2 LQKENI. CDR3 length: 16 residues. V was cut by 0 bases and J by 4 bases, with 15 bases left in between. The CDR3 reads CASSPPVEMPGTEAFF. CDR3 nucleotides: TGTGCCAGCTCACCACCCGTCGAAATGCCGGGCACTGAAGCTTTCTTT.

This clone was seen a single time. The chain links TRBV5-1 to TRBJ1-1, with unresolved D. The V end was cut by 0 bases, the J end by 4 bases, with 10 bases between. The V gene's germline CDR1 is SGHRS and CDR2 YFSETQ. There are 14 residues in the CDR3. The chain's CDR3 is CASSLEGEVTEAFF. As DNA, the CDR3 is TGCGCCAGCAGCTTGGAGGGTGAGGTCACTGAAGCTTTCTTT.

J is TRBJ1-4 and V is TRBV19; the match to TRBD1 covers 9 bases. J was trimmed by 8 bases and V by 3 bases; bases with no gene match: 7. The CDR3 covers 15 residues. Per germline, CDR1 LNHDA and CDR2 SQIVND (reference sequence). The CDR3 nucleotides read TGTGCCAGTAGTATGGGGACAGGGTTTGAGGAAAAACTGTTTTTT. Translating gives CASSMGTGFEEKLFF.

The chain links TRBV5-1 to TRBJ2-3, with TRBD2 identical over 7 bases. The CDR3 runs to 16 residues. Unmatched junction bases numbered 14, after V lost 4 bases and J lost 6 bases. Germline V CDR1 and CDR2: SGHRS, YFSETQ. Here the CDR3 reads CASSQVASGSADTQYF. The CDR3 DNA is TGCGCCAGCAGCCAGGTGGCTAGCGGTTCCGCGGATACGCAGTATTTT.

This rearrangement joins TRBV18 to TRBJ2-7, with D tentatively TRBD1 (6 bases). This CDR3 comprises 13 residues. Germline V gene sequence: CDR1 KGHSH, CDR2 LQKENI. V gave up 3 bases and J gave up 6 bases, with 12 bases separating them. The CDR3 bases are TGTGCCAGCTCACCTCACAGGGTGGGCGAGCAGTACTTC. Protein: CASSPHRVGEQYF.

This rearrangement joins TRBV28 to TRBJ2-7; 9 positions match TRBD1. The CDR3 sequence is 14 residues long. CDR1 and CDR2 from the germline V gene are MDHEN and SYDVKM. After removal of 6 bases from V and 9 bases from J, the junction contained 12 bases not matched to a gene. The chain's CDR3 is CASSTPGQGIGQYF. Here the CDR3 DNA reads TGTGCCAGCAGCACCCCGGGACAGGGTATAGGGCAGTACTTC.

The rearrangement uses TRBV9 and TRBJ1-5; D is ambiguous. The ends were cut back, 4 bases at V and 0 bases at J, with 8 bases in the middle. This CDR3 spans 14 amino acids. CDR1 is SGDLS, CDR2 YYNGEE, per germline. The CDR3 protein is CASSPPGSNQPQHF. The CDR3 DNA follows: TGTGCCAGCAGCCCTCCGGGTAGCAATCAGCCCCAGCATTTT.

This sequence joins TRBV6-1 and TRBJ2-3, with 9 positions matching TRBD2. Germline CDR1 and CDR2: MNHNS and SASEGT. Trimming took 4 bases from V and 6 from J; bases not matched to a gene: 8. CDR3 length: 15 amino acids. The CDR3 loop reads CASSGSSGSSDTQYF. The CDR3, as DNA: TGTGCCAGCAGTGGAAGTAGCGGGAGTTCTGATACGCAGTATTTT.

This clone occurred once. This CDR3 is CASSPRGSGRAPDTQYF. CDR3 DNA sequence: TGCGCCAGCAGCCCCCGAGGGAGCGGGAGGGCCCCAGATACGCAGTATTTT. The chain carries TRBV23-1 and TRBJ2-3, with 10 bases identical to TRBD2. TRBV23-1 is reported as an ORF; its role is uncertain. J gave up 4 bases and V 6 bases, and 13 bases lay outside the gene matches. There are 17 residues in the CDR3.

CDR3 amino acids: CASSFRVRETQYF. The CDR3 coding sequence is TGTGCCAGCAGTTTTCGGGTCCGGGAGACCCAGTACTTC. The chain combines TRBV27 with TRBJ2-5; unclear D gene. CDR1 is MNHEY and CDR2 is SMNVEV in the germline V gene (reference sequence). Trimming took off 3 bases at V and 5 bases at J, with 10 bases between the two ends. The CDR3 consists of 13 residues.

The CDR3, as DNA: TGTGCCAGCAGCGCAGGGGTATCCACAGATACGCAGTATTTT. The encoded protein is CASSAGVSTDTQYF. The V call is TRBV7-9, the J call TRBJ2-3; D may be TRBD1 (6 bases). The ends were cut back, 5 bases at V and 2 bases at J, with 11 bases in the middle. The CDR3 is 14 amino acids. CDR1 SEHNR and CDR2 FQNEAQ come from the germline V gene (reference sequence). The full variable domain, completed using reference TRBV7-9 and TRBJ2-3, is DTGVSQNPRHKITKRGQNVTFRCDPISEHNRLYWYRQTLGQGPEFLTYFQNEAQLEKSRLLSDRFSAERPKGSFSTLEIQRTEQGDSAMYLCASSAGVSTDTQYFGPGTRLTVL.

The J gene is TRBJ2-7, the V gene TRBV28; 10 nucleotides agree with TRBD1. Germline CDR1 reads MDHEN; CDR2 reads SYDVKM. The CDR3 has 14 amino acids. J was trimmed by 5 bases and V by 1 base; bases with no gene match: 2. The CDR3 region is CASSLSGQGNEQYF. As DNA, the CDR3 is TGTGCCAGCAGTTTATCGGGACAGGGGAACGAGCAGTACTTC. The entire variable domain, with the rest obtained from reference TRBV28 and TRBJ2-7, is as follows: DVKVTQSSRYLVKRTGEKVFLECVQDMDHENMFWYRQDPGLGLRLIYFSYDVKMKEKGDIPEGYSVSREKKERFSLILESASTNQTSMYLCASSLSGQGNEQYFGPGTRLTVT.

This clone was seen more than once but under ten times. V and J are TRBV30 and TRBJ1-1; TRBD1 is a possible D gene (5 bases). The CDR3 sequence is 14 residues long. Trimming shortened V by 2 bases and J by 3 bases, and 13 bases separated the two germline ends. Germline V lookup: CDR1 GTSNPN, CDR2 SVGIG (reference sequence). The CDR3 nucleotides read TGTGCCTGGAGTTGGGGGATGGTGGACACTGAAGCTTTCTTT. As protein: CAWSWGMVDTEAFF.

This clone was seen a handful of times. The chain employs TRBV7-2 and TRBJ2-1; D unresolved. V was cut by 4 bases and J by 0 bases, with 4 bases left in between. The CDR3 length is 13 residues. CDR1 and CDR2 (germline): SGHTA, FQGNSA. Here the CDR3 DNA reads TGTGCCAGCAGCTATAGCTCCTACAATGAGCAGTTCTTC. Translating it yields CASSYSSYNEQFF.

The CDR3 protein is CASSLGGLAGVEEQFF. The CDR3 DNA reads TGTGCCAGCAGCTTAGGTGGTCTAGCGGGAGTAGAGGAGCAGTTCTTC. The J gene is TRBJ2-1, the V gene TRBV11-2; 10 nucleotides match TRBD2. The V gene end was trimmed by 1 base and the J gene end by 10 bases; junction bases not matched to a gene: 10. Germline-derived CDR1 and CDR2 are SGHAT and FQNNGV. This CDR3 is built from 16 residues.